A single sample is the source of the 4 T cell receptor beta chains below, sequenced in a study of human T cells and chemical hapten exposure. TCRdb reanalysed the RACE reads using MiXCR and keeps one entry per CDR3 protein. The sample shows 300,000 to 450,000 distinct CDR3 sequences, 4.8% of them seen only once. Regarding time point: patch test 1, 2 weeks after DPC sensitization. Specified treatment: therapeutic diphenylcyclopropenone sensitization with weekly scalp DPC. The source material was whole blood, sampled in connection with sensitization to the hapten diphenylcyclopropenone (DPC). The receptor set was obtained from a woman aged 50 to 60 with alopecia areata. Some clones in this sample may be carry-over from other donors' samples.

This clonotype has more than one count but fewer than ten. The gene calls are TRBV5-4 and TRBJ2-3, with D possibly being TRBD1 (5 bases). Per germline, CDR1 SGHNT and CDR2 YYREEE (reference sequence). V dropped 2 bases and J dropped 4 bases, with 8 bases sitting between them. The CDR3 runs 13 residues. The CDR3 DNA reads TGTGCCAGCAGCTTAGGGGCGTCAGATACGCAGTATTTT. Protein: CASSLGASDTQYF.

This clonotype was seen ten or more times. The chain employs TRBV2 and TRBJ2-3, with D maybe TRBD1 (6 bases). V was shortened by 11 bases and J by 2 bases, with 17 bases between the two germline ends. This CDR3 is built from 14 residues. From germline, CDR1 is SNHLY and CDR2 FYNNEI. CDR3 amino acids: CAGHRDTTTDTQYF. The CDR3 DNA is TGTGCCGGGCACCGGGACACAACCACAGATACGCAGTATTTT.

In DNA form, the CDR3 reads TGTGCCAGCAGTGCGGGGAACACTGAAGCTTTCTTT. It encodes CASSAGNTEAFF. The chain employs TRBV2 and TRBJ1-1; D gene ambiguous. Germline V gene lookup returns CDR1 SNHLY and CDR2 FYNNEI. The ends were cut back, 4 bases at V and 1 base at J, with 4 bases in the middle. The CDR3 is made up of 12 amino acids.

There are a few counts of this clonotype. CDR3 coding DNA: TGTGCCAGCAGCGTAGGCATTCCAGGGGCAGCGAACACCGGGGAGCTGTTTTTT. It specifies CASSVGIPGAANTGELFF. The rearrangement joins TRBV9 to TRBJ2-2, with TRBD1 as a possible D gene (6 bases). The CDR3 spans 18 residues. Deletions cut 0 bases from V and 0 bases from J, with 15 bases between. Germline V gives CDR1 SGDLS, CDR2 YYNGEE.